Below, 20 T cell receptor beta chains from the same sample are listed, as sequenced in a study of T cell responses to AZD1222 COVID-19 vaccine. Data came from immunoSEQ multiplex PCR; TCRdb stores just in-frame clones and leaves some out. The table has about 220,000 clones, about 92% seen once. The sequencing used peripheral blood, collected on day 0 of MenACWY control vaccination. These receptors were collected from an adult in good health.

The chain is built from TRBV3-1 (or the pseudogene TRBV3-2) and TRBJ2-7; perhaps TRBD2 as D (6 bases). From germline, CDR1 is LGHDT and CDR2 YNNKEL (reference sequence). Trimming removed 1 base from V and 2 bases from J, with 12 bases in between. The CDR3 runs to 15 residues. In DNA form, the CDR3 reads TGTGCCAGCAGCCAAGGAAGCGGGTCGACCTACGAGCAGTACTTC. This encodes CASSQGSGSTYEQYF.

The chain links TRBV7-2 to TRBJ2-4; TRBD2 aligns across 9 bases. The germline CDR1 and CDR2 sequences are SGHTA and FQGNSA. The CDR3 covers 16 residues. With 0 bases clipped from V and 4 bases from J, the junction kept 4 bases outside the gene matches. This CDR3 reads CASSLASGGIKNIQYF. The CDR3 DNA is TGTGCCAGCAGCTTAGCAAGCGGGGGGATTAAAAACATTCAGTACTTC.

The chain joins TRBV6-5 to TRBJ1-2, with a weak D call TRBD1 (5 bases). This CDR3 spans 13 amino acids. CDR1 and CDR2 from the germline V gene are MNHEY and SVGAGI. The V end was cut by 8 bases, the J end by 4 bases, with 14 bases between. CDR3 residues: CASYRQGSYGYTF. Written as DNA, the CDR3 is TGTGCCAGCTACAGGCAGGGATCCTATGGCTACACCTTC.

The V call is TRBV27, the J call TRBJ1-2; D is undetermined. Germline V gives CDR1 MNHEY, CDR2 SMNVEV (reference sequence). The CDR3 runs 15 residues. Trimming took 5 bases from V and 0 from J, leaving 13 bases between them. The chain's CDR3 is CASSLSRLANYGYTF. As DNA, the CDR3 is TGTGCCAGCAGTCTCTCGAGGTTAGCTAACTATGGCTACACCTTC.

This chain links TRBV5-5 with TRBJ1-4; D gene ambiguous. This CDR3 has 13 amino acids. Germline CDR1 is SGHKS and CDR2 is YYEKEE (reference sequence). V shed 2 bases and J shed 8 bases, with 10 bases lying between them. CDR3 nucleotide sequence: TGTGCCAGCAGCTTTGGTGTAGAGGAAAAACTGTTTTTT. This gives the protein CASSFGVEEKLFF.

This rearrangement joins TRBV25-1 to TRBJ2-7; D remains unclear. Germline values: CDR1 MGHDK, CDR2 SYGVNS. The CDR3 is made up of 14 amino acids. The germline V and J ends were trimmed by 3 bases and 3 bases, with 12 bases remaining between them. The CDR3 nucleotides are TGTGCCAGCAGTGACCTGGAGCCCTTCTACGAGCAGTACTTC. Its translation: CASSDLEPFYEQYF.

A single count supports this clone. The chain carries TRBV19 and TRBJ2-5, with 14 nucleotides matching TRBD2. This CDR3 contains 14 residues. Germline CDR1 and CDR2: LNHDA and SQIVND (reference sequence). V lost 6 bases to trimming and J lost 11 bases; unmatched junction nucleotides: 8. CDR3 protein: CASSPGTSGGPQYF. In nucleotides, the CDR3 is TGTGCCAGTAGCCCAGGGACTAGCGGGGGTCCACAGTACTTC.

The rearrangement joins TRBV3-1 (or the pseudogene TRBV3-2) to TRBJ1-2; 7 bases are a match to TRBD1. Looked up from germline, CDR1 is LGHDT and CDR2 is YNNKEL (reference sequence). Losses at the gene ends were 5 bases for V and 2 bases for J; bases not matched to a gene: 2. The CDR3 is 13 amino acids. CDR3 nucleotides: TGTGCCAGCAGCTTGGGACAGAACTATGGCTACACCTTC. Residues: CASSLGQNYGYTF.

The V call is TRBV3-1 (or the pseudogene TRBV3-2), the J call TRBJ1-3; no clear D gene. The CDR3 extends over 17 amino acids. V lost 2 bases to trimming and J lost 0 bases, with 14 bases between them. Germline lookup yields CDR1 LGHDT and CDR2 YNNKEL (reference sequence). The CDR3 bases are TGTGCCAGCAGCCAATTTATTAGCCGGAACTCTGGAAACACCATATATTTT. It encodes CASSQFISRNSGNTIYF.

V is TRBV7-9 and J is TRBJ1-2; D remains ambiguous. The CDR3 is made up of 13 amino acids. Germline CDR1 is SEHNR and CDR2 is FQNEAQ (reference sequence). V lost 5 bases, J lost 4 bases, and 11 bases lay in between. CDR3 region: CASSTLEGYGYTF. Written as DNA, the CDR3 is TGTGCCAGCAGCACCTTGGAAGGCTATGGCTACACCTTC.

The CDR3 coding sequence is TGTGCCAGCACTCAAGGGCCCAGGGGGGGCTATGGCTACACCTTC. Protein product: CASTQGPRGGYGYTF. The rearrangement joins TRBV6-5 to TRBJ1-2; 7 bases fit TRBD1. The CDR3 runs to 15 residues. Germline loops: CDR1 MNHEY, CDR2 SVGAGI. V gave up 7 bases and J gave up 4 bases; unmatched junction bases: 12.

The chain has TRBV6-5 and TRBJ1-4; weak D call: TRBD1 (5 bases). Germline CDR1 is MNHEY and CDR2 is SVGAGI. Trimming shortened V by 6 bases and J by 8 bases, and 10 bases separated the two germline ends. The CDR3 length is 12 residues. The CDR3 is CASRGVREKLFF. The CDR3 coding sequence is TGTGCCAGCAGAGGGGTTAGGGAAAAACTGTTTTTT.

The table lists this clone with a count of one. The gene calls are TRBV2 and TRBJ2-1; TRBD2 aligns across 12 bases. The germline gives CDR1 SNHLY, CDR2 FYNNEI. The V and J ends lost 7 bases and 7 bases, in that order; junction bases with no gene match: 8. This CDR3 has 15 residues. CDR3 sequence reads: CASNYLAGGPNEQFF. CDR3 nucleotide sequence: TGTGCCAGCAACTATCTAGCGGGGGGGCCAAATGAGCAGTTCTTC. Full variable domain (rest looked up from reference TRBV2 and TRBJ2-1): EPEVTQTPSHQVTQMGQEVILRCVPISNHLYFYWYRQILGQKVEFLVSFYNNEISEKSEIFDDQFSVERPDGSNFTLKIRSTKLEDSAMYFCASNYLAGGPNEQFFGPGTRLTVL.

The gene calls are TRBV14 and TRBJ2-7; 9 nucleotides align to TRBD2. The CDR3 loop spans 17 amino acids. V lost 5 bases, J lost 0 bases, and 11 bases stayed unmatched. The germline CDR1 and CDR2 sequences are SGHDN and FVKESK. The CDR3 sequence: CASSAFGLAGTSYEQYF. The DNA of the CDR3 is TGTGCCAGCAGCGCTTTCGGCCTAGCGGGGACCTCCTACGAGCAGTACTTC.

This chain links TRBV5-4 with TRBJ1-2, with 7 bases aligning to TRBD1. The CDR3 extends over 15 amino acids. Germline-derived CDR1 and CDR2 are SGHNT and YYREEE (reference sequence). With 3 bases clipped from V and 5 bases from J, the junction kept 10 bases outside the gene matches. The CDR3 DNA reads TGTGCCAGCAGCTCTAACAGGGGTCTCCAGTATGGCTACACCTTC. It specifies CASSSNRGLQYGYTF.

The DNA for the CDR3 is TGTGCCAGCAGCTCCGGGACCGGGGTCTACGAGCAGTACTTC. Amino acids: CASSSGTGVYEQYF. The rearrangement joins TRBV11-2 to TRBJ2-7; D is perhaps TRBD1 or TRBD2 (5 bases each). CDR1 and CDR2 (germline): SGHAT, FQNNGV. V lost 4 bases and J 3 bases, leaving 13 bases between the germline ends. The CDR3 loop spans 14 amino acids. Drawing the rest from reference TRBV11-2 and TRBJ2-7, the complete variable domain is EAGVAQSPRYKIIEKRQSVAFWCNPISGHATLYWYQQILGQGPKLLIQFQNNGVVDDSQLPKDRFSAERLKGVDSTLKIQPAKLEDSAVYLCASSSGTGVYEQYFGPGTRLTVT.

The chain is built from TRBV4-2 and TRBJ1-6; D is unresolved. The CDR3 is 18 amino acids. The V and J ends lost 0 bases and 5 bases respectively, with 17 bases between them. Germline V gives CDR1 LGHNA, CDR2 YNFKEQ. The CDR3 nucleotides are TGTGCCAGCAGCCAAGAAGTGGGCAGACGGACGGATAATTCACCCCTCCACTTT. Its translation: CASSQEVGRRTDNSPLHF.

The chain couples TRBV29-1 to TRBJ1-5, with D perhaps TRBD1 (6 bases). CDR1 SQVTM and CDR2 ANQGSEA come from the germline V gene. Trimming cost V 5 bases and J 7 bases, with 18 bases left between them. CDR3 length: 14 amino acids. The CDR3 sequence: CSVSEGGGGQPQHF. The CDR3 DNA sequence: TGCAGCGTTTCCGAGGGGGGAGGAGGCCAGCCCCAGCATTTT.

V and J are TRBV6-5 and TRBJ2-1, with 8 bases identical to TRBD2. Germline trimming cut 3 bases from V and 2 bases from J; bases unmatched to any gene: 3. Germline CDR1 is MNHEY and CDR2 is SVGAGI. The CDR3 extends over 15 amino acids. The CDR3 loop reads CASSYSGGAYNEQFF. Written as DNA, the CDR3 is TGTGCCAGCAGTTATTCCGGGGGGGCCTACAATGAGCAGTTCTTC.

About this clone: Other DNA sequences in the same sample also yield this CDR3. The rearrangement links TRBV18 to TRBJ1-2; 9 bases are a match to TRBD1. Germline V gene data show CDR1 as KGHSH and CDR2 as LQKENI. Trimming cost V 3 bases and J 2 bases; bases outside gene matches: 1. The CDR3 consists of 14 residues. CDR3 coding DNA: TGTGCCAGCTCACCGGGACAGGGAAACTATGGCTACACCTTC. It specifies CASSPGQGNYGYTF.